Included here is one TCR beta chain sequence, with context. As yet, its antigen is unknown. The data originate from a study of blood T cells in healthy people across ages. Broader study findings: More naive CD4+ cells and higher diversity marked long-lived donors relative to aged donors.

V gave up 7 bases and J gave up 7 bases, with 21 bases separating them. Germline assignment: CDR1 SNHLY and CDR2 FYNNEI. The CDR3 totals 15 residues. It was with a sample-barcoded 5' primer and a J-beta primer mix that a second PCR of roughly 6 to 12 cycles was run. TCRdb used MiXCR to reprocess the 5' RACE reads, holding one entry per CDR3 protein. The sample lists about 1.6 million distinct CDR3 sequences; almost 35% were seen once. Peripheral blood from each donor was collected in a volume of roughly 9.2 milliliters. J is TRBJ2-3 and V is TRBV2, with a tentative D call TRBD2 (6 bases). The sequenced sample consisted of blood. This clonotype was obtained from a woman in her twenties or thirties in good health. DNA of the CDR3: TGTGCCAGCAAGGGGATACGGGGGAGATCGAATACGCAGTATTTT. It encodes CASKGIRGRSNTQYF. Together with reference TRBV2 and TRBJ2-3, the CDR3 gives the full variable domain: EPEVTQTPSHQVTQMGQEVILRCVPISNHLYFYWYRQILGQKVEFLVSFYNNEISEKSEIFDDQFSVERPDGSNFTLKIRSTKLEDSAMYFCASKGIRGRSNTQYFGPGTRLTVL.